These 31 T cell receptor beta chains were all obtained from the same sample, sequenced in a study of PD-1 blockade in classical Hodgkin lymphoma. The assay was immunoSEQ multiplex PCR, and TCRdb's table has in-frame clones only and misses some. The table records roughly 24,000 clones, over 70% of them present only once. Every patient relapsed after autologous stem cell transplantation, and brentuximab vedotin exposure varied. The specimen comprised peripheral blood mononuclear cells (PBMCs), sampled before the second cycle of nivolumab. These receptor sequences come from a human donor with classical Hodgkin lymphoma.

This clone has more than one count but fewer than ten. CDR3: CASSYPGGHGYTF. DNA of the CDR3: TGTGCCAGCAGTTACCCGGGTGGGCATGGCTACACCTTC. The gene calls are TRBV6-5 and TRBJ1-2; D not certain. Per the germline V gene, CDR1 is MNHEY and CDR2 is SVGAGI. The CDR3 is 13 amino acids. Trimming removed 2 bases from V and 6 bases from J, with 10 bases in between.

The chain carries TRBV5-1 and TRBJ2-3; D is unclear. The CDR3 is 14 residues long. In germline, CDR1 is SGHRS, CDR2 YFSETQ. Trimming took off 0 bases at V and 1 base at J, with 6 bases between the two ends. The CDR3 reads CASSLDLGTDTQYF. The DNA for the CDR3 is TGCGCCAGCAGCTTGGATCTGGGCACAGATACGCAGTATTTT.

This chain joins TRBV30 and TRBJ1-1; D possibly corresponds to TRBD1 (5 bases). V gave up 4 bases and J gave up 5 bases, with 14 bases separating them. This CDR3 is built from 13 residues. The germline V gene encodes CDR1 GTSNPN and CDR2 SVGIG (reference sequence). The CDR3 region is CAWNGGGSTEAFF. Written as DNA, the CDR3 is TGTGCCTGGAATGGGGGGGGAAGTACTGAAGCTTTCTTT.

The chain carries TRBV6-1 and TRBJ1-5; 7 bases line up with TRBD1. The CDR3 is made up of 15 amino acids. With V trimmed by 5 bases and J by 3 bases, 7 bases remained unmatched. The germline gives CDR1 MNHNS, CDR2 SASEGT. The CDR3: CASSNRDSHNQPQHF. DNA of the CDR3: TGTGCCAGCAGTAACCGGGACAGCCACAATCAGCCCCAGCATTTT.

This clone was found a few times. The V gene is TRBV4-1, the J gene TRBJ2-7, with a possible D match to TRBD2 (6 bases). Germline V lookup: CDR1 MGHRA, CDR2 YSYEKL. Trimming shortened V by 2 bases and J by 3 bases, and 17 bases separated the two germline ends. The CDR3 sequence is 16 residues long. CDR3 DNA sequence: TGCGCCAGCAGCCAACTTGCCCGACTAGGGGTCTACGAGCAGTACTTC. It translates to CASSQLARLGVYEQYF.

This chain uses TRBV6-1 with TRBJ2-3; a possible D gene is TRBD2 (6 bases). The CDR3 is 15 residues long. Looked up from germline, CDR1 is MNHNS and CDR2 is SASEGT. Trimming removed 2 bases at V and 3 bases at J, with 12 bases between. CDR3 sequence: CASSEHLAGTDTQYF. The CDR3 nucleotides are TGTGCCAGCAGTGAACATTTGGCGGGGACAGATACGCAGTATTTT.

The table lists this clone with a count of one. The chain uses TRBV5-1 and TRBJ1-3; D possibly corresponds to TRBD1 (6 bases). This CDR3 has 18 amino acids. Trimming took 4 bases from V and 0 from J, leaving 20 bases between them. Germline V gives CDR1 SGHRS, CDR2 YFSETQ. The CDR3 DNA follows: TGCGCCAGCAGCCGGGAGGTAGGGGGGCCCAGCTCTGGAAACACCATATATTTT. This sequence encodes CASSREVGGPSSGNTIYF.

The genes are TRBV2 and TRBJ2-7; 8 bases are shared with TRBD2. The CDR3 totals 15 residues. Trimming took 3 bases from V and 0 from J; bases not matched to a gene: 4. The germline V gene encodes CDR1 SNHLY and CDR2 FYNNEI. The CDR3 nucleotides are TGTGCCAGCAGTGAGTCCAGCGGGAGCTCCTACGAGCAGTACTTC. Its protein product is CASSESSGSSYEQYF.

The V call is TRBV5-1, the J call TRBJ2-3; D may be TRBD2 (6 bases). Germline lookup yields CDR1 SGHRS and CDR2 YFSETQ. Between the trimmed V and J ends, which lost 7 bases and 4 bases, there was a span of 16 bases. The CDR3 is 14 amino acids. CDR3 sequence reads: CASRTGVLADTQYF. CDR3 DNA sequence: TGCGCCAGCCGGACGGGAGTGCTCGCAGATACGCAGTATTTT.

V and J are TRBV7-6 and TRBJ2-3; D unclear. The length of the CDR3 is 14 residues. The germline gives CDR1 SGHVS, CDR2 FNYEAQ. The V end was cut by 2 bases, the J end by 4 bases, with 10 bases between. This CDR3 is CASSLSPPADTQYF. For the CDR3, the DNA is TGTGCCAGCAGCTTATCCCCTCCCGCAGATACGCAGTATTTT.

V and J are TRBV28 and TRBJ2-1; 8 bases are shared with TRBD2. CDR3 length equals 15 residues. V was clipped by 3 bases and J by 6 bases; unmatched bases: 7. The V gene's germline CDR1 is MDHEN and CDR2 SYDVKM. CDR3 loop: CASSFWLAGVNEQFF. CDR3 nucleotides: TGTGCCAGCAGTTTTTGGCTAGCGGGTGTCAATGAGCAGTTCTTC.

The chain recombines TRBV6-5 with TRBJ1-3; D is unclear. Looked up from germline, CDR1 is MNHEY and CDR2 is SVGAGI. V was trimmed by 0 bases and J by 12 bases, leaving 21 bases between them. The CDR3 totals 16 residues. The CDR3 is CASSYSNEEARNGIYF. The CDR3 DNA follows: TGTGCCAGCAGTTACTCGAATGAGGAGGCCCGGAATGGCATATATTTT.

The rearrangement links TRBV18 to TRBJ1-1; D gene uncertain. This CDR3 has 14 amino acids. Deletions cut 3 bases from V and 2 bases from J, with 10 bases between. Germline CDR1 reads KGHSH; CDR2 reads LQKENI. The CDR3 nucleotides read TGTGCCAGCTCACCGACTCAGTTTAACACTGAAGCTTTCTTT. Translated, it gives CASSPTQFNTEAFF.

This clone has just a few counts. Written as DNA, the CDR3 is TGTGCCAGTGGGGCGGGAGGGCTAGGGAATGAGCAGTTCTTC. Amino acids: CASGAGGLGNEQFF. V is TRBV19 and J is TRBJ2-1; 9 nucleotides line up with TRBD2. The CDR3 sequence is 14 residues long. From germline, CDR1 is LNHDA and CDR2 SQIVND (reference sequence). Trimming at V came to 8 bases and at J to 7 bases, leaving 9 bases not matched to a gene.

The CDR3 reads CSVGFGVGETQYF. Written as DNA, the CDR3 is TGCAGCGTTGGCTTTGGGGTGGGGGAGACCCAGTACTTC. This chain uses TRBV29-1 with TRBJ2-5; no definite D call. The length of the CDR3 is 13 residues. From germline, CDR1 is SQVTM and CDR2 ANQGSEA. Trimming shortened V by 4 bases and J by 5 bases, and 14 bases separated the two germline ends.

The CDR3, as DNA: TGTGCCGTAACAATACGGACTGACAATGAGCAGTTCTTC. The encoded protein is CAVTIRTDNEQFF. V and J are TRBV30 and TRBJ2-1; perhaps TRBD2 as D (5 bases). Per the germline V gene, CDR1 is GTSNPN and CDR2 is SVGIG (reference sequence). The CDR3 extends over 13 amino acids. The ends were cut back, 8 bases at V and 5 bases at J, with 16 bases in the middle.

The CDR3 DNA reads as TGTGCCAGCACCTCTGGGACTCTCCTCGGGGAGCAGTACTTC. Translating gives CASTSGTLLGEQYF. The chain links TRBV27 to TRBJ2-7; tentative D call: TRBD2 (6 bases). The V and J ends lost 7 bases and 7 bases respectively, with 20 bases between them. The CDR3 has 14 residues. Germline loops: CDR1 MNHEY, CDR2 SMNVEV (reference sequence).

This rearrangement joins TRBV28 to TRBJ2-7; D perhaps matches TRBD1 (6 bases). Germline CDR1 and CDR2: MDHEN and SYDVKM. The V gene lost 4 bases and the J gene lost 7 bases, with 11 bases spanning the gap. The length of the CDR3 is 12 residues. CDR3 nucleotide sequence: TGTGCCAGCAGTTCACAGGGTCGGGAGCAGTACTTC. It is translated as CASSSQGREQYF.

This clone has a single count. The gene calls are TRBV18 and TRBJ2-2; 7 bases line up with TRBD1. The CDR3 runs to 16 residues. The germline gives CDR1 KGHSH, CDR2 LQKENI. The junction had 6 bases not matched to a gene; V was cut back by 4 bases and J by 1 base. The CDR3: CASSLTGALNTGELFF. CDR3 nucleotides: TGTGCCAGCTCACTTACAGGGGCCCTGAACACCGGGGAGCTGTTTTTT.

The gene calls are TRBV27 and TRBJ2-7; TRBD2 matches 8 bases. The germline V gene has CDR1 MNHEY and CDR2 SMNVEV (reference sequence). The V gene end was trimmed by 3 bases and the J gene end by 0 bases; junction bases not matched to a gene: 4. This CDR3 region has 15 residues. DNA for the CDR3: TGTGCCAGCAGTTTCGTAGCGGGGACCTCCTACGAGCAGTACTTC. Translating gives CASSFVAGTSYEQYF.

The chain links TRBV2 to TRBJ2-5, with TRBD1 matching 10 bases. J lost 1 base, V lost 7 bases, and 9 bases had no gene match. CDR1 is SNHLY and CDR2 is FYNNEI in the germline V gene. The CDR3 totals 16 residues. For the CDR3, the DNA is TGTGCCAGCATTACGGGACAGGGGACTTCCCAAGAGACCCAGTACTTC. This gives the protein CASITGQGTSQETQYF.

This clone was observed a handful of times. The chain links TRBV5-1 to TRBJ2-7; TRBD1 matches at 8 bases. In germline, CDR1 is SGHRS, CDR2 YFSETQ. The V segment lost 1 base and the J segment 4 bases; nucleotides outside the gene matches: 7. The CDR3 length is 15 residues. The DNA for the CDR3 is TGCGCCAGCAGCTTGATAACAGGGGGTTCTTACGAGCAGTACTTC. Amino acid sequence: CASSLITGGSYEQYF. Full variable domain (outside the CDR3, taken from reference TRBV5-1 and TRBJ2-7): KAGVTQTPRYLIKTRGQQVTLSCSPISGHRSVSWYQQTPGQGLQFLFEYFSETQRNKGNFPGRFSGRQFSNSRSEMNVSTLELGDSALYLCASSLITGGSYEQYFGPGTRLTVT.

V is TRBV2 and J is TRBJ1-2, with D possibly being TRBD1 (5 bases). This CDR3 comprises 15 residues. The germline V gene encodes CDR1 SNHLY and CDR2 FYNNEI. Between the trimmed V and J ends, which lost 7 bases and 7 bases, there was a span of 22 bases. The CDR3 is CASTDDGGSPSGYTF. In nucleotides, the CDR3 is TGTGCCAGCACGGACGACGGGGGGTCCCCCAGTGGCTACACCTTC.

The gene calls are TRBV28 and TRBJ1-1; 9 bases agree with TRBD1. The V segment lost 8 bases and the J segment 9 bases; nucleotides outside the gene matches: 7. Germline values: CDR1 MDHEN, CDR2 SYDVKM. The CDR3 extends over 12 amino acids. CDR3 amino acids: CASSGGQGKAFF. The CDR3 DNA is TGTGCCAGCTCGGGGGGACAGGGAAAAGCTTTCTTT.

V gene TRBV6-1 combines with J gene TRBJ2-7, with TRBD2 matching over 7 bases. Germline V gene lookup returns CDR1 MNHNS and CDR2 SASEGT. The V segment lost 4 bases and the J segment 2 bases; nucleotides outside the gene matches: 8. CDR3 length: 15 amino acids. The CDR3 region has the DNA TGTGCCAGCAGTGCCCCCGCGGGGGTTGCCTACGAGCAGTACTTC. Translation: CASSAPAGVAYEQYF.

The CDR3 nucleotides read TGTGCCAGCAGTCCCACAGGGGTAGATCAGCCCCAGCATTTT. As protein: CASSPTGVDQPQHF. The chain couples TRBV6-1 to TRBJ1-5; 7 bases are shared with TRBD1. Germline lookup yields CDR1 MNHNS and CDR2 SASEGT. V was pared by 5 bases and J by 5 bases, with 6 bases of the junction left unmatched. This CDR3 spans 14 amino acids.

The chain employs TRBV10-3 and TRBJ2-5; 9 nucleotides line up with TRBD2. The V gene end was trimmed by 2 bases and the J gene end by 5 bases; junction bases not matched to a gene: 9. The CDR3 covers 16 residues. The germline V gene has CDR1 ENHRY and CDR2 SYGVKD. In DNA, the CDR3 is TGTGCCATCAGTGAGAAAGTAGCGGGAGCGACGGAGACCCAGTACTTC. Amino acid sequence: CAISEKVAGATETQYF.

This chain connects TRBV19 to TRBJ2-7, with TRBD1 identical over 8 bases. The V gene end was trimmed by 1 base and the J gene end by 2 bases; junction bases not matched to a gene: 4. CDR1 is LNHDA and CDR2 is SQIVND in the germline V gene (reference sequence). CDR3 length equals 15 residues. DNA for the CDR3: TGTGCCAGTAGTATAGTTCCGACAGGGGCCTACGAGCAGTACTTC. Its translation is CASSIVPTGAYEQYF.

This clone was picked up one time. V usage is TRBV6-1 and J usage is TRBJ2-7; 8 bases align to TRBD2. The trim removed 6 bases at V and 3 bases at J, leaving 4 bases unmatched. Germline V CDR1 and CDR2: MNHNS, SASEGT. The CDR3 has 13 residues. The CDR3 DNA reads TGTGCCAGCAGCCTCGGGAGGGTCTACGAGCAGTACTTC. Residues: CASSLGRVYEQYF.

The chain joins TRBV5-4 to TRBJ2-1; perhaps TRBD2 as D (6 bases). The CDR3 runs 14 residues. V lost 2 bases, J lost 1 base, and 7 bases lay in between. Germline V gene lookup returns CDR1 SGHNT and CDR2 YYREEE (reference sequence). CDR3 loop: CASSFGSSYNEQFF. The CDR3 region has the DNA TGTGCCAGCAGCTTCGGGAGTTCCTACAATGAGCAGTTCTTC. Together with reference TRBV5-4 and TRBJ2-1, the CDR3 gives the full variable domain: ETGVTQSPTHLIKTRGQQVTLRCSSQSGHNTVSWYQQALGQGPQFIFQYYREEENGRGNFPPRFSGLQFPNYSSELNVNALELDDSALYLCASSFGSSYNEQFFGPGTRLTVL.

This clone was recorded once. The chain carries TRBV5-1 and TRBJ2-1; 7 bases align to TRBD1. Looked up from germline, CDR1 is SGHRS and CDR2 is YFSETQ. The CDR3 spans 15 residues. The trim removed 2 bases at V and 9 bases at J, leaving 11 bases unmatched. The CDR3: CASSFRIGQVGEQFF. CDR3 DNA sequence: TGCGCCAGCAGCTTCCGAATTGGACAGGTCGGTGAGCAGTTCTTC.